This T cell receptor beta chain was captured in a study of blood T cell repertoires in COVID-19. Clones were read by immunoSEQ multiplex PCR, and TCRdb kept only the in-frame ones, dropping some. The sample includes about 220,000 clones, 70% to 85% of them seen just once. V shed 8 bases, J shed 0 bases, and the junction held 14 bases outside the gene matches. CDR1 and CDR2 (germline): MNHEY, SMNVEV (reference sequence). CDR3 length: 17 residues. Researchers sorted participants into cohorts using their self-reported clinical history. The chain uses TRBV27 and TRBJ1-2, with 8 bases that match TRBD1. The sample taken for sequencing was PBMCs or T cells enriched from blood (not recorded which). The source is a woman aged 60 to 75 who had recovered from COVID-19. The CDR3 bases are TGTGCCAGCTCCCTACAGGGGGGCTCCTCAGCTAACTATGGCTACACCTTC. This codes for CASSLQGGSSANYGYTF.